The 30 T cell receptor beta chains listed next were all sequenced from one sample in a study of metastatic and nonmetastatic thyroid tumors. Thyroid surgery was performed in patients who had received no treatment beforehand. TCRdb re-called clones from the PCR reads using MiXCR. The repertoire holds tens of thousands of clones, with roughly 24% as singletons. The specimen was tumor tissue. These receptors all stem from a female donor with papillary thyroid cancer or a benign thyroid nodule (not recorded which). Some clones in this sample may be carry-over from other donors' samples.

The sample holds many counts of this clone. V and J are TRBV7-9 and TRBJ2-1; D not resolved. The CDR3 sequence is 17 residues long. Germline V lookup: CDR1 SEHNR, CDR2 FQNEAQ (reference sequence). Trimming took off 4 bases at V and 5 bases at J, with 21 bases between the two ends. Here the CDR3 reads CASSSPSPVSVNNEQFF. The CDR3 DNA reads TGTGCCAGCAGCTCCCCGTCCCCAGTATCCGTCAACAATGAGCAGTTCTTC. The full variable domain, completed using reference TRBV7-9 and TRBJ2-1, is DTGVSQNPRHKITKRGQNVTFRCDPISEHNRLYWYRQTLGQGPEFLTYFQNEAQLEKSRLLSDRFSAERPKGSFSTLEIQRTEQGDSAMYLCASSSPSPVSVNNEQFFGPGTRLTVL.

The rearrangement uses TRBV5-5 and TRBJ2-7; 7 nucleotides align to TRBD2. This CDR3 has 14 amino acids. The V segment lost 6 bases and the J segment 5 bases; nucleotides outside the gene matches: 11. Looked up from germline, CDR1 is SGHKS and CDR2 is YYEKEE (reference sequence). CDR3 amino acids: CASIIGLGWHEQYF. The CDR3 nucleotides read TGTGCCAGCATCATCGGACTAGGTTGGCACGAGCAGTACTTC.

V gene TRBV12-3 or TRBV12-4 combines with J gene TRBJ2-7, with D tentatively TRBD1 (5 bases). V was cut by 7 bases and J by 0 bases, with 16 bases left in between. This CDR3 is 15 amino acids long. The CDR3 DNA follows: TGTGCCAGCAATACAAGACAGTCAAGCTCCTACGAGCAGTACTTC. The encoded protein is CASNTRQSSSYEQYF.

There are many counts of this clone. This chain uses TRBV4-1 with TRBJ2-7, with 10 bases that match TRBD2. Germline V CDR1 and CDR2: MGHRA, YSYEKL. Unmatched junction bases numbered 9, after V lost 0 bases and J lost 7 bases. This CDR3 has 16 amino acids. CDR3 protein: CASSQEGVAGGREQYF. Here the CDR3 DNA reads TGCGCCAGCAGCCAAGAGGGTGTAGCGGGAGGAAGGGAGCAGTACTTC.

This clone occurred a few times. Just one base apart from a much larger clone, this may be a read error. Additional DNA sequences in this sample encode the identical CDR3. The chain combines TRBV29-1 with TRBJ2-1, with D tentatively TRBD2 (6 bases). Germline CDR1 SQVTM, CDR2 ANQGSEA. Deletions cut 6 bases from V and 8 bases from J, with 11 bases between. The CDR3 sequence is 11 residues long. CDR3 coding DNA: TGCAGCGTGGGGCGGGGATATGAGCAGTTCTTC. This translates into CSVGRGYEQFF.

This clone has ten or more counts. The J gene is TRBJ1-1, the V gene TRBV18; D might be TRBD1 (6 bases). The germline V gene encodes CDR1 KGHSH and CDR2 LQKENI. V was pared by 3 bases and J by 4 bases, with 12 bases between. The length of the CDR3 is 14 residues. The CDR3 nucleotides are TGTGCCAGCTCACCCGGACAGAGGGGCACTGAAGCTTTCTTT. It translates to CASSPGQRGTEAFF.

This clone is classed as medium-sized. This chain connects TRBV28 to TRBJ1-5; 8 nucleotides match TRBD1. The CDR3 is 13 amino acids. Losses at the gene ends were 10 bases for V and 6 bases for J; bases not matched to a gene: 8. CDR1 is MDHEN, CDR2 SYDVKM, per germline. The CDR3 is CATRTGLVQPQHF. CDR3 nucleotide sequence: TGTGCCACTAGGACAGGGCTGGTTCAGCCCCAGCATTTT.

This clone was observed a handful of times. The chain couples TRBV6-2 or TRBV6-3 to TRBJ1-5, with D possibly being TRBD1 (6 bases). The CDR3 extends over 15 amino acids. CDR1 and CDR2 from the germline V gene are MNHEY and SVGEGT. V was trimmed by 6 bases and J by 5 bases, leaving 17 bases between them. CDR3 in amino acids: CASSHFGQGYQPQHF. The CDR3 DNA sequence: TGTGCCAGCAGCCACTTCGGCCAGGGGTATCAGCCCCAGCATTTT.

This chain links TRBV30 with TRBJ2-7, with D possibly TRBD1 on 5 matching bases. The CDR3 loop spans 12 amino acids. V gave up 0 bases and J gave up 3 bases, with 6 bases separating them. In germline, CDR1 is GTSNPN, CDR2 SVGIG (reference sequence). Here the CDR3 reads CAWSVQGYEQYF. The CDR3 nucleotides are TGTGCCTGGAGTGTCCAGGGCTACGAGCAGTACTTC.

This clone was seen at least ten times. J is TRBJ1-3 and V is TRBV18; perhaps TRBD1 as D (5 bases). This CDR3 has 16 residues. Germline CDR1 and CDR2: KGHSH and LQKENI. Trimming removed 3 bases at V and 0 bases at J, with 12 bases between. CDR3 amino acids: CASSPWDRYSGNTIYF. The CDR3 nucleotides are TGTGCCAGCTCACCTTGGGACCGTTACTCTGGAAACACCATATATTTT.

The rearrangement joins TRBV6-4 to TRBJ2-2; no definite D call. This CDR3 is built from 13 residues. Germline CDR1 reads MRHNA; CDR2 reads SNTAGT. Deletions cut 0 bases from V and 4 bases from J, with 3 bases between. The CDR3 DNA is TGTGCCAGCAGTGACTCGACCACCGGGGAGCTGTTTTTT. Translated: CASSDSTTGELFF.

This clone was seen many times. The J gene is TRBJ2-1, the V gene TRBV7-3; D possibly uses TRBD1 or TRBD2 (5 bases each). CDR3 length equals 13 residues. From germline, CDR1 is SGHTA and CDR2 FQGTGA. The V gene lost 4 bases and the J gene lost 5 bases, with 9 bases spanning the gap. The CDR3, as DNA: TGTGCCAGCAGCTGGGACGGTAACAATGAGCAGTTCTTC. Encoded protein: CASSWDGNNEQFF.

V usage is TRBV5-4 and J usage is TRBJ2-5, with TRBD2 identical over 8 bases. The CDR3 sequence is 13 residues long. Germline trimming cut 3 bases from V and 5 bases from J; bases unmatched to any gene: 3. In germline, CDR1 is SGHNT, CDR2 YYREEE (reference sequence). CDR3 DNA sequence: TGTGCCAGCAGCTCACGGGAGGGTGAGACCCAGTACTTC. Its translation is CASSSREGETQYF.

A remark on this clone: One base away lies a much larger clone, so this may be a sequencing read error. The chain links TRBV7-6 to TRBJ2-1; D possibly corresponds to TRBD2 (5 bases). This CDR3 spans 13 amino acids. V was trimmed by 5 bases and J by 6 bases, leaving 11 bases between them. Germline lookup yields CDR1 SGHVS and CDR2 FNYEAQ. Here the CDR3 reads CASSNRGFNEQFF. The CDR3 nucleotides are TGTGCCAGCAGCAACCGGGGATTCAATGAGCAGTTCTTC.

The chain combines TRBV10-2 with TRBJ1-4; D is uncertain. The germline V gene has CDR1 WSHSY and CDR2 SAAADI. The ends were cut back, 0 bases at V and 7 bases at J, with 12 bases in the middle. The CDR3 covers 15 residues. For the CDR3, the DNA is TGCGCCAGCAGTGAGTCTGTGGAAGGTGGTGAAAAACTGTTTTTT. This encodes CASSESVEGGEKLFF.

This chain uses TRBV11-2 with TRBJ2-3; TRBD1 is a possible D gene (5 bases). Germline CDR1 and CDR2: SGHAT and FQNNGV. The CDR3 length is 15 residues. The V gene lost 4 bases and the J gene lost 6 bases, with 17 bases spanning the gap. The CDR3 DNA reads TGTGCCAGCAGCTCCGTCTGGGCAGGGTTTGATACGCAGTATTTT. Its protein is CASSSVWAGFDTQYF.

This clone came up many times. The rearrangement joins TRBV12-3 or TRBV12-4 to TRBJ1-4, with D unresolved. This CDR3 has 14 residues. Trimming removed 7 bases at V and 0 bases at J, with 9 bases between. The CDR3 DNA is TGTGCCAGCACTTTGACGGCAACTAATGAAAAACTGTTTTTT. It is translated as CASTLTATNEKLFF.

This clone is medium-sized (0.01 to 0.1%). V and J are TRBV6-1 and TRBJ1-5; possibly TRBD1 for D (5 bases). In germline, CDR1 is MNHNS, CDR2 SASEGT. The CDR3 totals 14 residues. The V gene lost 5 bases and the J gene lost 6 bases, with 14 bases spanning the gap. CDR3 sequence (DNA): TGTGCCAGCAGTCGCCAGGGATGGGGTCAGCCCCAGCATTTT. The encoded protein is CASSRQGWGQPQHF.

The rearrangement joins TRBV5-1 to TRBJ1-2; D is perhaps TRBD1 (6 bases). There are 15 residues in the CDR3. V was clipped by 4 bases and J by 1 base, with 14 bases between them. Germline lookup yields CDR1 SGHRS and CDR2 YFSETQ. The CDR3 region has the DNA TGCGCCAGCAGCATGGGTAGGGGGTTTAACTATGGCTACACCTTC. Protein: CASSMGRGFNYGYTF.

The rearrangement links TRBV30 to TRBJ2-2; 10 positions agree with TRBD1. CDR3 length: 13 residues. Germline CDR1 and CDR2: GTSNPN and SVGIG (reference sequence). The ends lost 3 bases at V and 6 bases at J; junction bases unmatched: 1. CDR3 in amino acids: CAWRGTGAGELFF. Here the CDR3 DNA reads TGTGCCTGGAGGGGGACAGGGGCCGGGGAGCTGTTTTTT.

V and J are TRBV5-4 and TRBJ2-7, with D unclear. Germline loops: CDR1 SGHNT, CDR2 YYREEE (reference sequence). The CDR3 covers 16 residues. V lost 4 bases, J lost 5 bases, and 22 bases lay in between. CDR3 nucleotide sequence: TGTGCCAGCAGCCCAACCCGGAGAAGTGGGATGGACGAGCAGTACTTC. The encoded protein is CASSPTRRSGMDEQYF.

The chain couples TRBV30 to TRBJ2-7; 9 bases match TRBD1. This CDR3 spans 13 amino acids. Germline loops: CDR1 GTSNPN, CDR2 SVGIG (reference sequence). After removal of 3 bases from V and 2 bases from J, the junction contained 2 bases not matched to a gene. The CDR3 reads CAWRGQGAYEQYF. CDR3 nucleotides: TGTGCCTGGAGGGGACAGGGTGCCTACGAGCAGTACTTC.

The chain recombines TRBV6-1 with TRBJ1-1; unclear D gene. V lost 2 bases, J lost 5 bases, and 12 bases lay in between. The CDR3 sequence is 14 residues long. Germline V gives CDR1 MNHNS, CDR2 SASEGT. The CDR3 DNA is TGTGCCAGCAGTGAAACTGGGAGTGAAACTGAAGCTTTCTTT. Translated, it gives CASSETGSETEAFF.

Concerning this clone: A much larger clone lies one base from this, so it may be a read error. This sequence joins TRBV28 and TRBJ2-5; perhaps TRBD2 as D (6 bases). V shed 4 bases and J shed 10 bases, with 10 bases lying between them. Germline V gene lookup returns CDR1 MDHEN and CDR2 SYDVKM. This CDR3 comprises 11 residues. The CDR3 protein is CASSSGEDQYF. The CDR3 coding sequence is TGTGCCAGCAGTTCGGGGGAGGACCAGTACTTC.

This sequence joins TRBV4-2 and TRBJ2-1; weak D call: TRBD1 (6 bases). Germline CDR1 and CDR2: LGHNA and YNFKEQ. Trimming shortened V by 0 bases and J by 1 base, and 10 bases separated the two germline ends. The CDR3 loop spans 16 amino acids. This CDR3 reads CASSQDGGWSYNEQFF. In DNA form, the CDR3 reads TGTGCCAGCAGCCAAGATGGGGGCTGGTCCTACAATGAGCAGTTCTTC.

This clone was counted ten times or more. The chain combines TRBV27 with TRBJ2-3; 7 positions match TRBD2. The junction had 3 bases not matched to a gene; V was cut back by 5 bases and J by 4 bases. CDR3 length equals 13 residues. Per the germline V gene, CDR1 is MNHEY and CDR2 is SMNVEV (reference sequence). The CDR3 is CASSAAGADTQYF. In DNA form, the CDR3 reads TGTGCCAGCAGTGCTGCGGGGGCAGATACGCAGTATTTT.

This chain connects TRBV6-2 or TRBV6-3 to TRBJ1-1; D uncertain. Trimming shortened V by 10 bases and J by 2 bases, and 14 bases separated the two germline ends. Per the germline V gene, CDR1 is MNHEY and CDR2 is SVGEGT. This CDR3 region has 13 residues. The CDR3 loop reads CAISSWVNTEAFF. Here the CDR3 DNA reads TGTGCCATCAGCTCTTGGGTTAACACTGAAGCTTTCTTT.

On this clone: Other nucleotide sequences from this sample produce the same CDR3. V usage is TRBV5-1 and J usage is TRBJ2-6, with 8 bases fitting TRBD2. CDR1 is SGHRS, CDR2 YFSETQ, per germline. The CDR3 consists of 16 residues. With 4 bases clipped from V and 4 bases from J, the junction kept 7 bases outside the gene matches. DNA for the CDR3: TGCGCCAGCAGCCGGGGGGGACCAGCGGGGGCCAACGTCCTGACTTTC. It translates to CASSRGGPAGANVLTF.

Ten or more counts support this clone. CDR3 DNA sequence: TGTGCCAGCAGCTTAGGGCTACCAGATACGCAGTATTTT. Its protein product is CASSLGLPDTQYF. The rearrangement joins TRBV7-3 to TRBJ2-3; D is unclear. The CDR3 loop spans 13 amino acids. Per germline, CDR1 SGHTA and CDR2 FQGTGA. V shed 2 bases and J shed 4 bases, with 7 bases lying between them.

This rearrangement joins TRBV6-1 to TRBJ1-2; D gene unclear. In germline, CDR1 is MNHNS, CDR2 SASEGT. V lost 6 bases and J 7 bases, leaving 18 bases between the germline ends. The CDR3 loop spans 14 amino acids. The CDR3 spells CASRPANTFFGYTF. Here the CDR3 DNA reads TGTGCCAGCAGGCCCGCTAATACCTTTTTTGGCTACACCTTC.